This paragraph covers one T cell receptor beta chain sequence. The sequenced template was RNA, covering the TCR beta CDR3 region. Amplification began with first-round RT-PCR using HTBI primers, then second-round multiplex PCR was performed. TCRdb reprocessed the multiplex PCR reads via MiXCR and lists one record per CDR3 protein. The sample includes about 1.2 million distinct CDR3 sequences, about two fifths seen only once; the top ten take approximately 10%. Hyperthyroidism was new, under 2 months, in patients aged 18 to 65. Certain patients, namely those with other autoimmune diseases, uncontrolled infections, pregnancy or lactation, were excluded. This entry is derived from a study of Graves' ophthalmopathy and Graves' hyperthyroidism. Background on the study: Stable hyperthyroidism referred to disease that showed no ophthalmopathy within 18 months of follow-up.

V was trimmed by 1 base and J by 2 bases, leaving 9 bases between them. The CDR3 spans 14 residues. Germline loops: CDR1 SGHRS, CDR2 YFSETQ. The sequencing sample was made of peripheral blood or thyroid tissue (not recorded which). The receptor was isolated from an adult man with Graves' hyperthyroidism. This chain connects TRBV5-1 to TRBJ1-1, with D hard to call. In DNA, the CDR3 is TGCGCCAGCAGCTTGCTACAGACTAACACTGAAGCTTTCTTT. Protein sequence: CASSLLQTNTEAFF.